This TCR beta chain emerged from a study of blood T cell repertoires in COVID-19. Germline lookup yields CDR1 LGHDT and CDR2 YNNKEL (reference sequence). This CDR3 region has 13 residues. V gave up 4 bases and J gave up 6 bases, with 9 bases separating them. Seattle's enrolled individuals joined amid active infection and were then monitored longitudinally. Measured with immunoSEQ multiplex PCR; TCRdb has only the in-frame clones, and not every one. Of 200,000 to 250,000 clones detected, about 93% appear once; the ten largest clones hold 0.65% to 0.85%. The sequencing input was peripheral blood. This TCR was recovered from a man aged 55 to 70 with COVID-19, enrolled during active disease. The chain is built from TRBV3-1 (or the pseudogene TRBV3-2) and TRBJ2-2, with D possibly matching TRBD2 (5 bases). Written as DNA, the CDR3 is TGTGCCAGCAGCCTTAGCGACGCCGGGGAGCTGTTTTTT. Translated, it gives CASSLSDAGELFF.